This T cell receptor beta chain appears in the sequencing data of a study of blood T cell repertoires in COVID-19. Study information: Donors in the United States, Italy and Spain gave samples during acute or convalescent COVID-19. In each case, the material was cDNA or gDNA derived from T cells, B-cell-depleted T cells, or PBMCs.

The junction had 10 bases not matched to a gene; V was cut back by 0 bases and J by 2 bases. This CDR3 is 18 amino acids long. Germline V gives CDR1 MNHNS, CDR2 SASEGT. Original handling: Estimation of nucleated cell counts was performed using reference gene primer amplification. Assay: immunoSEQ multiplex PCR; the TCRdb copy retains only in-frame clones and omits some. That table gives V, J and clone size, and the DNA gave D and trimming. The sample has about 190,000 clones, around nine tenths seen once; the top ten hold 5% to 8%. The sequenced sample was peripheral blood. This receptor was taken from a woman aged 35 to 49 who had recovered from COVID-19. The rearrangement uses TRBV6-1 and TRBJ2-7; 10 bases fit TRBD2. The CDR3 sequence is CASSEARGRTSGTYEQYF. The CDR3 DNA follows: TGTGCCAGCAGTGAAGCGCGAGGTAGGACTAGCGGAACCTACGAGCAGTACTTC.